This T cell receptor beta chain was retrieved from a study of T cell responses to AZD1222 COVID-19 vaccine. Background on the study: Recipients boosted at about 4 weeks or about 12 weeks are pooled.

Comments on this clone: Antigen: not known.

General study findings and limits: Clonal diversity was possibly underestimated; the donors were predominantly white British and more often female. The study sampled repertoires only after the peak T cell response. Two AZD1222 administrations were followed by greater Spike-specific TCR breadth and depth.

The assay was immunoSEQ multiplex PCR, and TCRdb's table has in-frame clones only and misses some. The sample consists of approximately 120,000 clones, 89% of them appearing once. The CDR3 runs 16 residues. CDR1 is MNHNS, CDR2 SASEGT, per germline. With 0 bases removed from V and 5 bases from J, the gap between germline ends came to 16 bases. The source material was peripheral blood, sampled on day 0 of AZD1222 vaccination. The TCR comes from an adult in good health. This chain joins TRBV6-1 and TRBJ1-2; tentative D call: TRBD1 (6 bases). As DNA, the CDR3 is TGTGCCAGCAGTGAAGCCCGGATGGACAGCAGATATGGCTACACCTTC. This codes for CASSEARMDSRYGYTF.